This T cell receptor beta chain was retrieved from a study of T cell changes during pregnancy in multiple sclerosis. TCRdb keeps only in-frame clones here, not all; method: immunoSEQ multiplex PCR. The repertoire has more than 65,000 clones, 85% to 95% of them found once; the top ten carry 1%. Germline values: CDR1 SGHRS, CDR2 YFSETQ. CDR3 length: 13 residues. Trimming pared 4 bases from V and 4 bases from J, leaving 8 bases between. The input for sequencing was peripheral blood, taken in the first trimester of pregnancy. V usage is TRBV5-1 and J usage is TRBJ2-2, with a weak D call TRBD1 (6 bases). The source of this sequence is a female donor with multiple sclerosis, enrolled in a pregnancy study. CDR3 sequence: CASSLQGTGELFF. In nucleotides, the CDR3 is TGCGCCAGCAGCCTACAGGGCACCGGGGAGCTGTTTTTT.